The rows below give T cell receptor beta chains drawn from one sample of a study of blood T cell repertoires in COVID-19. The protocol was immunoSEQ multiplex PCR, while the TCRdb copy is restricted to in-frame clones and leaves out a portion. This table has some 290,000 clones, around 90% appearing once. What was sequenced was peripheral blood. These receptors all stem from a woman aged 40 to 50 with COVID-19, enrolled during active disease. CDR3s include the opening cysteine and the closing phenylalanine or tryptophan. D genes are given only for firm matches. For some rows the clone size is stated as once, few or many, or as a class when expanded; others skip it.

size: .; D: TRBD1; J: TRBJ2-5; V: TRBV6-1; CDR3: CASSEALHGTDRQETQYF; DNA: TGTGCCAGCAGTGAAGCCCTTCACGGGACAGACAGACAAGAGACCCAGTACTTC
size: .; D: TRBD1; J: TRBJ2-3; V: TRBV5-1; CDR3: CASSPGGTGSRPQYF; DNA: TGCGCCAGCAGCCCAGGGGGGACAGGGTCACGACCGCAGTATTTT
size: .; D: .; J: TRBJ2-3; V: TRBV30; CDR3: CAWSVGPSTDTQYF; DNA: TGTGCCTGGAGTGTGGGGCCTAGCACAGATACGCAGTATTTT
size: .; D: .; J: TRBJ1-2; V: TRBV6-5; CDR3: CASSYREGVNYGYTF; DNA: TGTGCCAGCAGTTACCGGGAGGGGGTCAACTATGGCTACACCTTC
size: few; D: TRBD2; J: TRBJ2-7; V: TRBV6-2/TRBV6-3; CDR3: CASSYATSGSGEQYF; DNA: TGTGCCAGCAGTTACGCGACTAGCGGGAGTGGCGAGCAGTACTTC
size: .; D: TRBD1; J: TRBJ1-1; V: TRBV9; CDR3: CASSPRTGGVTEAFF; DNA: TGTGCCAGCAGCCCGCGGACAGGGGGCGTCACTGAAGCTTTCTTT
size: .; D: TRBD1; J: TRBJ1-2; V: TRBV27; CDR3: CASSSAGTDYGYTF; DNA: TGTGCCAGCAGTTCAGCCGGGACAGACTATGGCTACACCTTC
size: .; D: .; J: TRBJ1-2; V: TRBV5-1; CDR3: CASSLRWGGTDGYTF; DNA: TGCGCCAGCAGCTTGAGATGGGGCGGAACGGATGGCTACACCTTC
size: .; D: TRBD2; J: TRBJ2-3; V: TRBV27; CDR3: CASSGTSGRMDTQYF; DNA: TGTGCCAGCAGCGGGACTAGCGGGAGGATGGATACGCAGTATTTT
size: .; D: TRBD1; J: TRBJ1-6; V: TRBV6-5; CDR3: CASTPPGQAHSPLHF; DNA: TGTGCCAGCACCCCTCCGGGACAGGCCCATTCACCCCTCCACTTT
size: .; D: .; J: TRBJ2-6; V: TRBV5-6; CDR3: CASSLTGLFSGANVLTF; DNA: TGTGCCAGCAGCTTGACAGGGTTGTTCTCTGGGGCCAACGTCCTGACTTTC
size: .; D: TRBD2; J: TRBJ2-7; V: TRBV18; CDR3: CASSPGLAGGKVGQYF; DNA: TGTGCCAGCTCACCAGGACTAGCGGGAGGCAAAGTGGGGCAGTACTTC